The 32 T cell receptor beta chains in this list originate from one sample, sequenced in a study of control samples from healthy donors and cancer patients. TCRdb's copy holds only in-frame clones and misses some; the assay was immunoSEQ multiplex PCR. The sample lists 100,000 or so clones; around four fifths were seen once. Sequencing used blood. These receptor sequences come from a woman between 45 and 65 years old in good health.

The rearrangement links TRBV6-5 to TRBJ2-7; D is possibly TRBD2 (5 bases). CDR1 is MNHEY, CDR2 SVGAGI, per germline. CDR3 length: 14 residues. V was cut by 2 bases and J by 0 bases, with 8 bases left in between. Written as DNA, the CDR3 is TGTGCCAGCAGTTACACGGAGGACTCCTACGAGCAGTACTTC. This encodes CASSYTEDSYEQYF.

This clone has only a few counts. The V gene is TRBV24-1, the J gene TRBJ2-3, with a tentative D call TRBD2 (6 bases). CDR3 length equals 16 residues. The V and J ends lost 4 bases and 2 bases respectively, with 15 bases between them. Looked up from germline, CDR1 is KGHDR and CDR2 is SFDVKD. CDR3 in amino acids: CATSDPSPGATDTQYF. The CDR3 DNA reads TGTGCCACCAGTGACCCCTCCCCGGGAGCCACAGATACGCAGTATTTT.

This chain links TRBV7-2 with TRBJ2-7, with 9 bases matching TRBD2. Germline V gene lookup returns CDR1 SGHTA and CDR2 FQGNSA. CDR3 length equals 14 residues. J was trimmed by 7 bases and V by 8 bases; bases with no gene match: 12. CDR3 sequence: CASRHGLAGWEQYF. The CDR3, as DNA: TGTGCCAGCCGCCATGGGCTAGCGGGGTGGGAGCAGTACTTC.

CDR3 region: CSPPAHYGYTF. In nucleotides, the CDR3 is TGCAGCCCTCCGGCCCACTATGGCTACACCTTC. The V call is TRBV20-1, the J call TRBJ1-2; D is unclear. The germline CDR1 and CDR2 sequences are DFQATT and SNEGSKA (reference sequence). This CDR3 contains 11 residues.

The rearrangement uses TRBV7-2 and TRBJ1-1; D not resolved. The ends were cut back, 4 bases at V and 0 bases at J, with 6 bases in the middle. CDR1 SGHTA and CDR2 FQGNSA come from the germline V gene. The CDR3 sequence is 13 residues long. CDR3: CASSSPMNTEAFF. The CDR3 nucleotides are TGTGCCAGCAGCTCCCCCATGAACACTGAAGCTTTCTTT.

The chain carries TRBV14 and TRBJ2-5; 7 nucleotides line up with TRBD1. Germline loops: CDR1 SGHDN, CDR2 FVKESK. The CDR3 runs 13 residues. Trimming at V came to 6 bases and at J to 5 bases, leaving 6 bases not matched to a gene. The CDR3 coding sequence is TGTGCCAGCAGTGACAGGGTTAAGGAGACCCAGTACTTC. It yields the protein CASSDRVKETQYF.

The gene calls are TRBV7-2 and TRBJ2-2; either TRBD1 or TRBD2 may fit D (5 bases each). In germline, CDR1 is SGHTA, CDR2 FQGNSA. The CDR3 is made up of 15 amino acids. Between the trimmed V and J ends, which lost 6 bases and 4 bases, there was a span of 15 bases. As DNA, the CDR3 is TGTGCCAGCAGGGACCTACGTGGGGGCACCGGGGAGCTGTTTTTT. Protein: CASRDLRGGTGELFF.

The chain carries TRBV30 and TRBJ2-1, with 9 nucleotides matching TRBD2. Unmatched junction bases numbered 1, after V lost 7 bases and J lost 0 bases. There are 13 residues in the CDR3. CDR1 and CDR2 (germline): GTSNPN, SVGIG (reference sequence). This chain's CDR3 is CAFSGSSYNEQFF. In nucleotides, the CDR3 is TGTGCCTTTAGCGGGAGCTCCTACAATGAGCAGTTCTTC.

This clone was seen ten or more times. The chain links TRBV19 to TRBJ2-1; no definite D call. V was cut by 1 base and J by 5 bases, with 12 bases left in between. Germline lookup yields CDR1 LNHDA and CDR2 SQIVND (reference sequence). This CDR3 contains 15 residues. This CDR3 is CASSIGPLEHNEQFF. The CDR3 DNA reads as TGTGCCAGTAGTATAGGCCCCCTAGAGCACAATGAGCAGTTCTTC.

In this sample, this clone turned up once. This sequence joins TRBV30 and TRBJ2-3, with 8 bases that match TRBD2. The CDR3 has 13 amino acids. The V gene end was trimmed by 4 bases and the J gene end by 0 bases; junction bases not matched to a gene: 0. Germline CDR1 reads GTSNPN; CDR2 reads SVGIG (reference sequence). This CDR3 is CAWTSGSTDTQYF. CDR3 coding DNA: TGTGCCTGGACTAGCGGGAGCACAGATACGCAGTATTTT.

This clone was counted only a few times. The V and J genes are TRBV7-2 and TRBJ1-1; no firm D call. V was clipped by 5 bases and J by 5 bases, with 9 bases between them. CDR3 length: 12 residues. The V gene's germline CDR1 is SGHTA and CDR2 FQGNSA. CDR3 nucleotide sequence: TGTGCCAGCAGCCCCCGGACTACTGAAGCTTTCTTT. Translated, it gives CASSPRTTEAFF. The whole variable domain, filled in from reference TRBV7-2 and TRBJ1-1, reads GAGVSQSPSNKVTEKGKDVELRCDPISGHTALYWYRQSLGQGLEFLIYFQGNSAPDKSGLPSDRFSAERTGGSVSTLTIQRTQQEDSAVYLCASSPRTTEAFFGQGTRLTVV.

The chain carries TRBV9 and TRBJ2-2, with a tentative D call TRBD1 (5 bases). V lost 6 bases to trimming and J lost 7 bases, with 22 bases between them. The CDR3 covers 16 residues. Germline V CDR1 and CDR2: SGDLS, YYNGEE. The DNA for the CDR3 is TGTGCCAGCAATCGCCGTCCAGATCCCAGGGACGGGGAGCTGTTTTTT. It yields the protein CASNRRPDPRDGELFF.

The chain couples TRBV19 to TRBJ1-2; D may be TRBD1 (5 bases). There are 15 residues in the CDR3. V was pared by 5 bases and J by 2 bases, with 15 bases between. Germline V CDR1 and CDR2: LNHDA, SQIVND (reference sequence). CDR3 region: CASSGNRGGNYGYTF. CDR3 nucleotide sequence: TGTGCCAGTAGTGGAAATCGGGGCGGGAACTATGGCTACACCTTC.

This clone turned up a few times. The CDR3 spells CASSFGQGDNSPLHF. CDR3 coding DNA: TGTGCCAGCAGTTTTGGACAGGGCGACAATTCACCCCTCCACTTT. This chain connects TRBV6-5 to TRBJ1-6, with 8 positions matching TRBD1. The ends lost 4 bases at V and 7 bases at J; junction bases unmatched: 6. From germline, CDR1 is MNHEY and CDR2 SVGAGI. CDR3 size: 15 residues.

V and J are TRBV7-9 and TRBJ1-6, with 9 nucleotides matching TRBD1. V shed 0 bases and J 9 bases; nucleotides not matched to a gene: 3. Germline V gives CDR1 SEHNR, CDR2 FQNEAQ (reference sequence). This CDR3 has 15 amino acids. The CDR3 loop is CASSLAGQGSSPLHF. The DNA of the CDR3 is TGTGCCAGCAGCTTAGCGGGACAGGGTAGTTCACCCCTCCACTTT. Filled out from reference TRBV7-9 and TRBJ1-6, the complete variable domain reads DTGVSQNPRHKITKRGQNVTFRCDPISEHNRLYWYRQTLGQGPEFLTYFQNEAQLEKSRLLSDRFSAERPKGSFSTLEIQRTEQGDSAMYLCASSLAGQGSSPLHFGNGTRLTVT.

The genes are TRBV13 and TRBJ2-2, with D perhaps TRBD1 or TRBD2 (5 bases each). The CDR3 length is 16 residues. Germline lookup yields CDR1 PRHDT and CDR2 FYEKMQ (reference sequence). V was shortened by 5 bases and J by 4 bases, with 17 bases between the two germline ends. The CDR3 DNA sequence: TGTGCCAGCAGCCCAAAGGGATGGGACGTCACCGGGGAGCTGTTTTTT. Its translation: CASSPKGWDVTGELFF.

This clone was seen once. V is TRBV5-5 and J is TRBJ1-3, with D possibly matching TRBD1 (5 bases). Trimming left V 4 bases short and J 0 bases short, with 8 bases between. The CDR3 has 14 amino acids. The germline CDR1 and CDR2 sequences are SGHKS and YYEKEE (reference sequence). CDR3 residues: CASSIGTSGNTIYF. Here the CDR3 DNA reads TGTGCCAGCAGCATCGGGACCTCTGGAAACACCATATATTTT.

The rearrangement links TRBV5-5 to TRBJ2-1; D gene ambiguous. Germline V gene data show CDR1 as SGHKS and CDR2 as YYEKEE (reference sequence). Between the trimmed V and J ends, which lost 0 bases and 6 bases, there was a span of 4 bases. The length of the CDR3 is 12 residues. In nucleotides, the CDR3 is TGTGCCAGCAGCTTGGGGCGCAATGAGCAGTTCTTC. Amino acids: CASSLGRNEQFF.

This chain links TRBV27 with TRBJ2-5; 9 bases map to TRBD2. Germline lookup yields CDR1 MNHEY and CDR2 SMNVEV (reference sequence). V trimming: 4 bases; J trimming: 7 bases; junction bases outside the gene matches: 13. The CDR3 spans 16 residues. The CDR3 nucleotides are TGTGCCAGCAGTTCGCTAGCGGGACCACAAGGGGGGACCCAGTACTTC. Its protein product is CASSSLAGPQGGTQYF.

The chain employs TRBV27 and TRBJ1-6; 9 bases are a match to TRBD1. CDR1 is MNHEY, CDR2 SMNVEV, per germline (reference sequence). Losses at the gene ends were 1 base for V and 5 bases for J; bases not matched to a gene: 3. The CDR3 runs 16 residues. In DNA form, the CDR3 reads TGTGCCAGCAGTTTATTCGGACAGGGGCATAATTCACCCCTCCACTTT. Its protein product is CASSLFGQGHNSPLHF.

This clone was recorded once. The V and J genes are TRBV7-2 and TRBJ1-3; D remains unclear. V dropped 1 base and J dropped 3 bases, with 16 bases sitting between them. Germline V gene lookup returns CDR1 SGHTA and CDR2 FQGNSA. There are 17 residues in the CDR3. The CDR3 DNA reads TGTGCCAGCAGCTTAGAATCGCAGGCGGGGTTTGGAAACACCATATATTTT. Residues: CASSLESQAGFGNTIYF. The whole variable domain, filled in from reference TRBV7-2 and TRBJ1-3, reads GAGVSQSPSNKVTEKGKDVELRCDPISGHTALYWYRQSLGQGLEFLIYFQGNSAPDKSGLPSDRFSAERTGGSVSTLTIQRTQQEDSAVYLCASSLESQAGFGNTIYFGEGSWLTVV.

This chain connects TRBV19 to TRBJ2-3, with TRBD2 identical over 13 bases. There are 16 residues in the CDR3. V dropped 5 bases and J dropped 4; count of bases not matched to a gene: 6. From germline, CDR1 is LNHDA and CDR2 SQIVND (reference sequence). CDR3 sequence: CASSLTSGGFADTQYF. The CDR3 DNA sequence: TGTGCCAGTAGTCTGACTAGCGGGGGGTTTGCAGATACGCAGTATTTT.

The V and J genes are TRBV9 and TRBJ2-5, with D possibly matching TRBD1 (5 bases). V was shortened by 0 bases and J by 4 bases, with 22 bases between the two germline ends. The CDR3 covers 18 residues. The V gene's germline CDR1 is SGDLS and CDR2 YYNGEE. CDR3 residues: CASSVAPSGGLGRETQYF. The CDR3 DNA sequence: TGTGCCAGCAGCGTAGCCCCTTCGGGCGGCTTGGGGCGAGAGACCCAGTACTTC.

The CDR3, as DNA: TGTGCCAGCAGGCCGGAACAGGTGAACACTGAAGCTTTCTTT. Amino acid sequence: CASRPEQVNTEAFF. The chain employs TRBV6-5 and TRBJ1-1; possible D gene TRBD1, 5 bases. The germline V and J ends were trimmed by 6 bases and 0 bases, with 11 bases remaining between them. CDR1 and CDR2 (germline): MNHEY, SVGAGI. The CDR3 loop spans 14 amino acids.

The rearrangement uses TRBV12-3 or TRBV12-4 and TRBJ1-1; a possible D gene is TRBD1 (6 bases). There are 12 residues in the CDR3. V gave up 3 bases and J gave up 6 bases, with 8 bases separating them. The CDR3 here is CASSLGGPEAFF. The CDR3 region has the DNA TGTGCCAGCAGTTTGGGGGGGCCTGAAGCTTTCTTT.

This clone was found a few times. V gene TRBV3-1 (or the pseudogene TRBV3-2) combines with J gene TRBJ1-1; D is ambiguous. V gave up 4 bases and J gave up 8 bases, with 14 bases separating them. Germline CDR1 and CDR2: LGHDT and YNNKEL (reference sequence). The length of the CDR3 is 13 residues. The CDR3 DNA reads TGTGCCAGCAGCCTACGTGGAGTTAGAGAAGCTTTCTTT. Its protein product is CASSLRGVREAFF.

The chain links TRBV2 to TRBJ1-4; tentative D call: TRBD1 (5 bases). The CDR3 consists of 15 residues. Germline V gives CDR1 SNHLY, CDR2 FYNNEI. The V end was cut by 8 bases, the J end by 0 bases, with 13 bases between. CDR3 in DNA: TGTGCCAGCGGGGGGAGCCGTGCAACTAATGAAAAACTGTTTTTT. It encodes CASGGSRATNEKLFF.

This sequence joins TRBV3-1 (or the pseudogene TRBV3-2) and TRBJ2-5, with 8 bases lining up with TRBD1. This CDR3 has 14 amino acids. Trimming took 5 bases from V and 4 from J; bases not matched to a gene: 6. Germline V CDR1 and CDR2: LGHDT, YNNKEL (reference sequence). CDR3 coding DNA: TGTGCCAGCAGCAAAGCAGGGGGCGGAGAGACCCAGTACTTC. This encodes CASSKAGGGETQYF.

This clone was found a few times. V and J are TRBV6-6 and TRBJ2-7; D is uncertain. This CDR3 is built from 11 residues. The V and J ends lost 5 bases and 12 bases respectively, with 14 bases between them. Per the germline V gene, CDR1 is MNHNY and CDR2 is SVGAGI (reference sequence). The CDR3 sequence: CASSTATEAYF. Here the CDR3 DNA reads TGTGCCAGCAGTACGGCCACAGAGGCGTACTTC.

This sequence joins TRBV9 and TRBJ1-2; tentatively, D is TRBD1 (6 bases). CDR1 is SGDLS, CDR2 YYNGEE, per germline. The CDR3 runs to 15 residues. V shed 3 bases and J shed 3 bases, with 15 bases lying between them. CDR3 amino acids: CASSGDRGLDYGYTF. CDR3 nucleotide sequence: TGTGCCAGCAGCGGTGACCGGGGGCTTGACTATGGCTACACCTTC.

The CDR3 nucleotides are TGTGCCAGCAGCTTAGTAGGCACTAACTATGGCTACACCTTC. Its translation is CASSLVGTNYGYTF. The V gene is TRBV7-8, the J gene TRBJ1-2; the D is unclear. The germline V and J ends were trimmed by 1 base and 0 bases, with 6 bases remaining between them. Germline-derived CDR1 and CDR2 are SGHVS and FQNEAQ. The CDR3 has 14 amino acids.

In its sample, this clone was seen a few times. This CDR3 is CASSLQAGGGNTIYF. CDR3 sequence (DNA): TGCGCCAGCAGCTTGCAGGCCGGAGGAGGAAACACCATATATTTT. The rearrangement uses TRBV5-1 and TRBJ1-3; D gene uncertain. CDR1 SGHRS and CDR2 YFSETQ come from the germline V gene. V lost 1 base, J lost 4 bases, and 12 bases lay in between. The CDR3 is 15 amino acids.